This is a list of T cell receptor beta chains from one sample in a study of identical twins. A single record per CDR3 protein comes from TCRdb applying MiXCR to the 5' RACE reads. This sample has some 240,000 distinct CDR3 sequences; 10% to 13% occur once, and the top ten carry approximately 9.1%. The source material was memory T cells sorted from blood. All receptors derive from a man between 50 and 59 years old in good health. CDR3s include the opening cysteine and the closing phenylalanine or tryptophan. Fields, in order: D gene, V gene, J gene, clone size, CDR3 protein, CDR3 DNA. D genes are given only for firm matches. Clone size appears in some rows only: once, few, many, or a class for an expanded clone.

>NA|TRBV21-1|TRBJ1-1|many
CASSQPTDRAEAFF
TGTGCCAGCAGCCAACCCACTGACAGAGCTGAAGCTTTCTTT
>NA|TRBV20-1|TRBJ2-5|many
CSASEGTAQETQYF
TGCAGTGCTAGCGAAGGGACCGCGCAAGAGACCCAGTACTTC
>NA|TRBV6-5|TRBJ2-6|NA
CASSYFGGAAGANVLTF
TGTGCCAGCAGTTACTTCGGCGGGGCAGCTGGGGCCAACGTCCTGACTTTC
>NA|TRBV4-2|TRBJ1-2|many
CASSQEPQGLYGYTF
TGTGCCAGCAGCCAAGAGCCCCAGGGACTCTATGGCTACACCTTC
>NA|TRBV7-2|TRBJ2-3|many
CASSPFRSSGNTQYF
TGTGCCAGCAGCCCTTTTAGAAGTAGCGGAAATACGCAGTATTTT
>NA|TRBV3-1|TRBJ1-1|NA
CASSQDRTPEAFF
TGTGCCAGCAGCCAAGATCGTACACCTGAAGCTTTCTTT
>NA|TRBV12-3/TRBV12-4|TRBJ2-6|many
CASKTSGANVLTF
TGTGCCAGCAAAACCTCTGGGGCCAACGTCCTGACTTTC
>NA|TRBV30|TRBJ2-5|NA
CAWSYFPGLKETQYF
TGTGCCTGGAGTTACTTCCCGGGACTGAAAGAGACCCAGTACTTC
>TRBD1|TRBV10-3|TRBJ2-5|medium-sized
CAISDTQTGKWETQYF
TGTGCCATCAGTGATACCCAGACAGGGAAGTGGGAGACCCAGTACTTC
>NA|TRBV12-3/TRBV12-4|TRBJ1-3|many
CASSSGNTIYF
TGTGCCAGCAGCTCTGGAAACACCATATATTTT
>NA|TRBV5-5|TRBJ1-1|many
CASSLVGGPTAGAFF
TGTGCCAGCAGCTTGGTTGGCGGACCCACCGCCGGGGCTTTCTTT
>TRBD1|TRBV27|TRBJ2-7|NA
CASSFPGQFEQYF
TGTGCCAGCAGTTTTCCGGGACAGTTCGAGCAGTACTTC
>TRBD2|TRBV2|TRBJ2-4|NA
CASSEREVAKNIQYF
TGTGCCAGCAGTGAACGGGAGGTAGCCAAAAACATTCAGTACTTC
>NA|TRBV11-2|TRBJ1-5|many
CASSQVGNQPQHF
TGTGCCAGCAGTCAAGTAGGCAATCAGCCCCAGCATTTT
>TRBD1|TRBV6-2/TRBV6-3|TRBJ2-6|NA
CASSQGQGAAGANVLTF
TGTGCCAGCAGTCAAGGACAGGGGGCTGCTGGGGCCAACGTCCTGACTTTC
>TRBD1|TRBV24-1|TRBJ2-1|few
CATSDLQDRAGQFF
TGTGCCACCAGTGATTTACAGGACAGGGCAGGGCAGTTCTTC
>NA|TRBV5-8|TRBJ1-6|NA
CASSFGGLRSPLHF
TGTGCCAGCAGCTTCGGGGGGCTACGTTCACCCCTCCACTTT
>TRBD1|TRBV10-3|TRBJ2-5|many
CAIAPGQGETQYF
TGTGCCATCGCCCCGGGACAGGGGGAGACCCAGTACTTC
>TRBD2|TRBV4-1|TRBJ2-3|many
CASSQSPASGVTDTQYF
TGCGCCAGCAGCCAATCCCCGGCTAGCGGGGTCACAGATACGCAGTATTTT
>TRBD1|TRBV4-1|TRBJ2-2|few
CASSQNRQGPGELFF
TGCGCCAGCAGCCAAAACAGACAGGGTCCCGGGGAGCTGTTTTTT
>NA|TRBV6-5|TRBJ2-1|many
CASSPRYNEQFF
TGTGCCAGCAGTCCCAGGTACAATGAGCAGTTCTTC
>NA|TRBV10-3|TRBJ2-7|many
CAISESREVLYF
TGTGCCATCAGTGAGTCTAGGGAAGTCTTATACTTC